This T cell receptor beta chain was profiled in a study of T cells after yellow fever vaccination. Overall study results and limits: Peaking faster, on day 5 versus 15, the secondary response was nonetheless weaker.

This clonotype was seen only a few times. Its antigen is unidentified. The CDR3 is 13 amino acids. Trimming cost V 6 bases and J 1 base, with 9 bases left between them. CDR1 and CDR2 from the germline V gene are MNHNS and SASEGT. TCRdb analysed the 5' RACE reads with MiXCR anew, one entry per CDR3 protein. Of about 340,000 distinct CDR3 sequences listed, roughly an eighth are singletons. The sequencing here drew on CD4+ T cells sorted from PBMCs, taken 15 days after the yellow fever booster vaccination. This rearrangement joins TRBV6-1 to TRBJ2-5, with TRBD1 as a possible D gene (5 bases). This sequence was found in a man younger than 30 who received the YFV17D yellow fever vaccine. Here the CDR3 DNA reads TGTGCCAGCAGGTCAGGGATCCAAGAGACCCAGTACTTC. This sequence encodes CASRSGIQETQYF.